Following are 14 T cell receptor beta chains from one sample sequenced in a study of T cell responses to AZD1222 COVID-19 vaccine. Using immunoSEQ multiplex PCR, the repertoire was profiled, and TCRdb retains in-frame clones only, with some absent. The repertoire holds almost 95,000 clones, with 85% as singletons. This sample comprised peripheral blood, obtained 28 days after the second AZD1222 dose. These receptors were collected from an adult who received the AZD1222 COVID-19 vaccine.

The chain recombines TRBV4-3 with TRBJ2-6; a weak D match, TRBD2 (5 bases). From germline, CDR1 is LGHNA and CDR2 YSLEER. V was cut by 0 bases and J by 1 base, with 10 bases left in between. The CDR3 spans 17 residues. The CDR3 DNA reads TGCGCCAGCAGCCAAGAAGAGGGAGATTCTGGGGCCAACGTCCTGACTTTC. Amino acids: CASSQEEGDSGANVLTF.

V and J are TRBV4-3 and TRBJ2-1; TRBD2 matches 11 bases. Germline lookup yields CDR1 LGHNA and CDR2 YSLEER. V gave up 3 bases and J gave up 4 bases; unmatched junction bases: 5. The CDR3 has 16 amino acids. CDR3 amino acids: CASSHSGTSGYNEQFF. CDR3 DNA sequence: TGCGCCAGCAGCCATAGTGGGACTAGCGGATACAATGAGCAGTTCTTC.

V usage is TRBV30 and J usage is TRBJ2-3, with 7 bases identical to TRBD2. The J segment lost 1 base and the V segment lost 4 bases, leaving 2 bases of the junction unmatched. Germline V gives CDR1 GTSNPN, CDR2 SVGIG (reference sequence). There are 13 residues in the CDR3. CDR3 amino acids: CAWIAGGTDTQYF. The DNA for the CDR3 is TGTGCCTGGATAGCGGGTGGCACAGATACGCAGTATTTT.

CDR3 in DNA: TGTGCCAGCAGTCCCAGCGTGAGTCCCTACAATGAGCAGTTCTTC. Its translation is CASSPSVSPYNEQFF. The chain joins TRBV28 to TRBJ2-1, with D unclear. V was clipped by 5 bases and J by 2 bases, with 13 bases between them. The CDR3 consists of 15 residues. The V gene's germline CDR1 is MDHEN and CDR2 SYDVKM.

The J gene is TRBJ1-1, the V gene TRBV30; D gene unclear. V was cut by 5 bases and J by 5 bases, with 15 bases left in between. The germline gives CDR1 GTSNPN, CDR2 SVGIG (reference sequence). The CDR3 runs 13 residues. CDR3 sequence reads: CAWVTGIWTEAFF. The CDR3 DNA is TGTGCCTGGGTGACGGGGATTTGGACTGAAGCTTTCTTT.

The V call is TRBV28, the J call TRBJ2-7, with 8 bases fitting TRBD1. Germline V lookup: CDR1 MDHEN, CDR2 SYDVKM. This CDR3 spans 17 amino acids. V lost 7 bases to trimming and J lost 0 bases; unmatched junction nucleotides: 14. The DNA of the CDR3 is TGTGCCAGCACCCCTTCCGGGACAGGTTATAGCTCCTACGAGCAGTACTTC. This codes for CASTPSGTGYSSYEQYF.

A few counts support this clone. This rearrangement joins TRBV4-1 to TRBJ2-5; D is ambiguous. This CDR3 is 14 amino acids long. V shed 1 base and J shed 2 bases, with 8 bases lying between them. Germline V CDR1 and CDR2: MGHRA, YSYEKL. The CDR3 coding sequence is TGCGCCAGCAGCCAAGGGGATAGTCAAGAGACCCAGTACTTC. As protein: CASSQGDSQETQYF.

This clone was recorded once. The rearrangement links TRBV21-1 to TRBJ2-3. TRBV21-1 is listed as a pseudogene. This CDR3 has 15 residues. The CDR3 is CASSKPDPSTDTQYF. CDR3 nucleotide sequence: TGTGCCAGCAGCAAACCCGACCCTAGCACAGATACGCAGTATTTT.

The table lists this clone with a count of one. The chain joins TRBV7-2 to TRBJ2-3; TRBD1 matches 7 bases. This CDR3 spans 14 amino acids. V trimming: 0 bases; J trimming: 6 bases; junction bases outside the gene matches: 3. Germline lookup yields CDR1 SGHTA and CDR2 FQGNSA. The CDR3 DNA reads TGTGCCAGCAGCTTAGCAACAGGGGTGGATACGCAGTATTTT. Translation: CASSLATGVDTQYF.

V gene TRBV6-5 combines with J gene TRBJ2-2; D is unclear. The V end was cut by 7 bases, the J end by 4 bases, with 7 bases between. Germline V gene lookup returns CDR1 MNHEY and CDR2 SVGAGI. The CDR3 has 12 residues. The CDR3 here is CASTPGTGELFF. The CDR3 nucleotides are TGTGCCAGCACTCCTGGCACCGGGGAGCTGTTTTTT.

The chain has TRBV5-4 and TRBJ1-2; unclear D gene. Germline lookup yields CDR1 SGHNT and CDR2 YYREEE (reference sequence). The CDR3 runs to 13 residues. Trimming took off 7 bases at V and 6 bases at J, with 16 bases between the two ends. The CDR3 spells CASRGGKEDGYTF. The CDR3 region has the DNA TGTGCCAGCCGGGGAGGGAAGGAAGATGGCTACACCTTC.

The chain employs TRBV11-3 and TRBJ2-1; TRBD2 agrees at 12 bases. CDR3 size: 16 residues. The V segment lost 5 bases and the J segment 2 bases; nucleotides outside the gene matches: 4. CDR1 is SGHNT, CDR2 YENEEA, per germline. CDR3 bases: TGTGCCAGCAGCCCCCGGACTAGCGGGACCTACAATGAGCAGTTCTTC. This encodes CASSPRTSGTYNEQFF.

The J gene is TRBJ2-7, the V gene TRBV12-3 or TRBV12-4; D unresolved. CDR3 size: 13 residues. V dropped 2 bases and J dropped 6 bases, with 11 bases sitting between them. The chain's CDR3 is CASSLNYLGEQYF. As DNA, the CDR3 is TGTGCCAGCAGTTTAAACTACCTGGGCGAGCAGTACTTC.

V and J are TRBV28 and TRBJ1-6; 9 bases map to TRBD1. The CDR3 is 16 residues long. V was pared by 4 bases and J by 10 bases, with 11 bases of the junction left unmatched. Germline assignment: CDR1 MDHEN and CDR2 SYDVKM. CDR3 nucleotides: TGTGCCAGCAGTTCCGGACAGGGGATCGGGAGCTCACCCCTCCACTTT. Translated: CASSSGQGIGSSPLHF. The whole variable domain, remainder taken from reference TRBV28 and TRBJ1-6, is DVKVTQSSRYLVKRTGEKVFLECVQDMDHENMFWYRQDPGLGLRLIYFSYDVKMKEKGDIPEGYSVSREKKERFSLILESASTNQTSMYLCASSSGQGIGSSPLHFGNGTRLTVT.